The 15 T cell receptor beta chains reported below all come from one sample, sequenced in a study of cytomegalovirus exposure and HLA in healthy donors. Primers for the PCR totalled 60 Vbeta and 13 Jbeta. Using immunoSEQ multiplex PCR, the repertoire was profiled, and TCRdb retains in-frame clones only, with some absent. The table has 130,000 or so clones, roughly four fifths seen once. Sequenced input: PBMCs. These receptors were taken from a man aged 25-40 years in good health and CMV-seronegative.

The chain carries TRBV5-1 and TRBJ2-7; maybe TRBD1 (6 bases). CDR1 and CDR2 from the germline V gene are SGHRS and YFSETQ. CDR3 length equals 14 residues. Trimming took off 4 bases at V and 3 bases at J, with 14 bases between the two ends. In DNA, the CDR3 is TGCGCCAGCAGCCTCAACCGGGACATCTACGAGCAGTACTTC. This sequence encodes CASSLNRDIYEQYF. Variable domain in full (rest from reference TRBV5-1 and TRBJ2-7): KAGVTQTPRYLIKTRGQQVTLSCSPISGHRSVSWYQQTPGQGLQFLFEYFSETQRNKGNFPGRFSGRQFSNSRSEMNVSTLELGDSALYLCASSLNRDIYEQYFGPGTRLTVT.

Here the CDR3 reads CASSDPPRNEQYF. The CDR3 nucleotides read TGTGCCAGCAGTGACCCGCCCAGGAACGAGCAGTACTTC. The chain joins TRBV6-1 to TRBJ2-7, with D hard to call. With 3 bases removed from V and 5 bases from J, the gap between germline ends came to 11 bases. Germline V gene data show CDR1 as MNHNS and CDR2 as SASEGT. CDR3 length equals 13 residues.

This chain uses TRBV5-4 with TRBJ2-2; 10 positions match TRBD2. Germline-derived CDR1 and CDR2 are SGHNT and YYREEE (reference sequence). The CDR3 contains 16 residues. J gave up 6 bases and V 4 bases, and 9 bases lay outside the gene matches. CDR3 sequence: CASSVQAGGPPGELFF. The CDR3 DNA reads TGTGCCAGCAGCGTGCAAGCGGGGGGGCCCCCCGGGGAGCTGTTTTTT.

This clone was seen a handful of times. The genes are TRBV30 and TRBJ2-7, with 9 nucleotides matching TRBD1. The germline CDR1 and CDR2 sequences are GTSNPN and SVGIG (reference sequence). The junction had 8 bases not matched to a gene; V was cut back by 5 bases and J by 6 bases. The CDR3 extends over 13 amino acids. The CDR3 loop is CAWEMDRGAEQYF. CDR3 DNA: TGTGCCTGGGAAATGGACAGGGGTGCCGAGCAGTACTTC.

This clone showed up just a few times. This rearrangement joins TRBV7-2 to TRBJ1-5; a weak D match, TRBD1 (6 bases). The CDR3 is 13 amino acids. Per the germline V gene, CDR1 is SGHTA and CDR2 is FQGNSA. V lost 5 bases and J lost 7, with 12 bases in between. In nucleotides, the CDR3 is TGTGCCAGCAGCACCGAACAGGGACAGCCCCAGCATTTT. Its translation is CASSTEQGQPQHF.

J is TRBJ2-5 and V is TRBV7-2; 10 bases agree with TRBD1. The CDR3 loop spans 15 amino acids. Germline CDR1 SGHTA, CDR2 FQGNSA. Trimming removed 4 bases from V and 9 bases from J; junction bases left unmatched: 11. CDR3 sequence reads: CASSSPDRGDPAQYF. CDR3 DNA: TGTGCCAGCAGCTCGCCGGACAGGGGGGACCCGGCCCAGTACTTC.

This clone was observed a few times. V is TRBV13 and J is TRBJ2-5; tentative D call: TRBD2 (6 bases). CDR1 and CDR2 from the germline V gene are PRHDT and FYEKMQ (reference sequence). CDR3 length: 15 residues. V lost 0 bases and J lost 1, with 9 bases in between. CDR3 residues: CASSLGTGAQETQYF. The CDR3 DNA reads TGTGCCAGCAGCTTAGGTACGGGAGCCCAAGAGACCCAGTACTTC.

This chain links TRBV4-2 with TRBJ1-6; TRBD1 aligns across 8 bases. Germline V CDR1 and CDR2: LGHNA, YNFKEQ. CDR3 length equals 16 residues. V gave up 4 bases and J gave up 9 bases; unmatched junction bases: 11. The CDR3 reads CASSPSIGQGISPLHF. DNA of the CDR3: TGTGCCAGCAGCCCGAGTATTGGACAGGGCATTTCACCCCTCCACTTT.

The CDR3 loop reads CASSPGWATEAFF. DNA for the CDR3: TGTGCCAGCAGCCCTGGTTGGGCCACTGAAGCTTTCTTT. The V gene is TRBV7-3, the J gene TRBJ1-1; no firm D call. The CDR3 is 13 amino acids. V lost 5 bases and J 4 bases, leaving 11 bases between the germline ends. CDR1 and CDR2 (germline): SGHTA, FQGTGA.

CDR3 DNA sequence: TGTGCCAGCAGCTTAGAGGGCGGGGAGGGGAACACTGAAGCTTTCTTT. This encodes CASSLEGGEGNTEAFF. V and J are TRBV7-9 and TRBJ1-1, with D uncertain. The CDR3 spans 16 residues. V lost 1 base to trimming and J lost 1 base, with 13 bases between them. Germline CDR1 and CDR2: SEHNR and FQNEAQ (reference sequence).

This clone appeared a few times. V usage is TRBV19 and J usage is TRBJ1-5; TRBD1 aligns across 8 bases. Germline lookup yields CDR1 LNHDA and CDR2 SQIVND (reference sequence). This CDR3 has 16 amino acids. The V gene end was trimmed by 4 bases and the J gene end by 7 bases; junction bases not matched to a gene: 12. The chain's CDR3 is CASSTRSTGVGQPQHF. Written as DNA, the CDR3 is TGTGCCAGTAGTACGCGCTCGACAGGGGTTGGACAGCCCCAGCATTTT. The entire variable domain, with the rest obtained from reference TRBV19 and TRBJ1-5, is as follows: DGGITQSPKYLFRKEGQNVTLSCEQNLNHDAMYWYRQDPGQGLRLIYYSQIVNDFQKGDIAEGYSVSREKKESFPLTVTSAQKNPTAFYLCASSTRSTGVGQPQHFGDGTRLSIL.

The chain has TRBV11-3 and TRBJ2-2; 9 positions agree with TRBD2. The V segment lost 3 bases and the J segment 1 base; nucleotides outside the gene matches: 0. CDR3 size: 15 residues. CDR1 SGHNT and CDR2 YENEEA come from the germline V gene. The DNA for the CDR3 is TGTGCCAGCAGCTTTAGCGGGGGGAACACCGGGGAGCTGTTTTTT. Protein sequence: CASSFSGGNTGELFF.

The CDR3 DNA reads as TGTGCCAGCAGCGGACTAGCGGGGGGGCTGGTCGGGGAGCTGTTTTTT. It encodes CASSGLAGGLVGELFF. The rearrangement uses TRBV9 and TRBJ2-2, with 14 bases identical to TRBD2. This CDR3 comprises 16 residues. V was pared by 3 bases and J by 7 bases, with 5 bases of the junction left unmatched. In germline, CDR1 is SGDLS, CDR2 YYNGEE.

V and J are TRBV4-3 and TRBJ2-7, with 10 bases fitting TRBD2. The CDR3 runs to 18 residues. The J segment lost 7 bases and the V segment lost 1 base, leaving 16 bases of the junction unmatched. Germline CDR1 is LGHNA and CDR2 is YSLEER. CDR3: CASSQAPPGLAGAAEQYF. As DNA, the CDR3 is TGCGCCAGCAGCCAAGCTCCCCCGGGGCTAGCGGGAGCGGCTGAGCAGTACTTC.

The rearrangement joins TRBV9 to TRBJ1-4; D is ambiguous. Trimming left V 4 bases short and J 8 bases short, with 21 bases between. The length of the CDR3 is 16 residues. The germline V gene encodes CDR1 SGDLS and CDR2 YYNGEE. Here the CDR3 reads CASSPLGLATSEKLFF. The CDR3 coding sequence is TGTGCCAGCAGCCCCCTTGGGCTGGCTACTAGCGAAAAACTGTTTTTT.